This TCR beta chain was sequenced for a study of blood T cell repertoires in COVID-19. Profiling relied on immunoSEQ multiplex PCR, and the TCRdb table lists in-frame clones only, not all of them. The data contain approximately 350,000 clones, 86% of them singletons. The CDR3 runs to 16 residues. J was trimmed by 2 bases and V by 5 bases; bases with no gene match: 7. Germline V gene lookup returns CDR1 SGHAT and CDR2 FQDESV (reference sequence). Seattle participants joined during active infection and were tracked over time. This chain links TRBV11-1 with TRBJ2-7; 12 bases align to TRBD2. This receptor was taken from a woman aged 55-75 years with COVID-19, enrolled during active disease. Sequencing was carried out using peripheral blood. The CDR3 nucleotides read TGTGCCAGCAGCATCCGGACTAGCGGGGAACCCTACGAGCAGTACTTC. It is translated as CASSIRTSGEPYEQYF.